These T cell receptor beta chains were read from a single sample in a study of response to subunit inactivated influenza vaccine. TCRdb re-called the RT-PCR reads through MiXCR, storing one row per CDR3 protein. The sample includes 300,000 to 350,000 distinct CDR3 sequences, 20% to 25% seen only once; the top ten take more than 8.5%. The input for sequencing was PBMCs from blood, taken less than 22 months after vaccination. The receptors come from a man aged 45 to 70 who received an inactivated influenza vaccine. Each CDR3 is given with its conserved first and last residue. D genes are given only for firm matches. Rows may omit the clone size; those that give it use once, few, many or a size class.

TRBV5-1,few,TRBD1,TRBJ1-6,CASSIRTGSDSPLHF,TGCGCCAGCAGCATCCGGACAGGGTCGGATTCACCCCTCCACTTT
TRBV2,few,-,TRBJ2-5,CASSGADSNQETQYF,TGTGCCAGCAGTGGGGCGGACTCCAACCAAGAGACCCAGTACTTC
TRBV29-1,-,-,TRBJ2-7,CSVGLRVSYEQYF,TGCAGCGTTGGTCTAAGGGTTAGCTACGAGCAGTACTTC
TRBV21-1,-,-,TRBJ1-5,CASHLSSGQGHHF,TGTGCCAGCCATCTATCATCGGGGCAGGGACATCATTTT
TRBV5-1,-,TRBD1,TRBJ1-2,CASSSPGQSYGYTF,TGCGCCAGCAGCTCACCGGGACAGAGCTATGGCTACACCTTC
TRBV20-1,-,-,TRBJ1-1,CSATPEKPPTVEAFF,TGCAGTGCTACCCCCGAAAAACCCCCGACAGTTGAAGCTTTCTTT
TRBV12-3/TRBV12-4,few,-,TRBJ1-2,CASSLVGGWGDGYTF,TGTGCCAGCAGTTTAGTAGGGGGATGGGGCGATGGCTACACCTTC
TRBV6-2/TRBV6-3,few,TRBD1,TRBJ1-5,CASTDRDRHQPQHF,TGTGCCAGCACCGACCGGGACAGACATCAGCCCCAGCATTTT
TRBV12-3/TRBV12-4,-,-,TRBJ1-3,CASEQSSGNTIYF,TGTGCCAGCGAACAGAGCTCTGGAAACACCATATATTTT
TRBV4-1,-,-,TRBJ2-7,CASSPVGRVETYEQYF,TGCGCCAGCAGCCCCGTTGGCAGGGTCGAAACCTACGAGCAGTACTTC
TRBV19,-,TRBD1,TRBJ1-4,CASSDRGADEKLFF,TGTGCCAGTAGTGACAGGGGAGCCGATGAAAAACTGTTTTTT
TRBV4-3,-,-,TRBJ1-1,CASSQDRGAGNTEAFF,TGCGCCAGCAGCCAAGATCGAGGGGCGGGGAACACTGAAGCTTTCTTT
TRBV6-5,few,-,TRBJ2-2,CASSYSSLMNTGELFF,TGTGCCAGCAGTTACTCGAGTCTAATGAACACCGGGGAGCTGTTTTTT
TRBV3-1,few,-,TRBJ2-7,CASSQGTRAYEQYF,TGTGCCAGCAGCCAGGGTACCAGAGCCTACGAGCAGTACTTC
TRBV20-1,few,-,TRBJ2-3,CSARDPGAVYTDTQYF,TGCAGTGCTAGAGATCCTGGGGCAGTATACACAGATACGCAGTATTTT
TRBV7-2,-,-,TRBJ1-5,CASSLSRVVGNQPQHF,TGTGCCAGCAGCTTATCCCGAGTGGTGGGCAATCAGCCCCAGCATTTT
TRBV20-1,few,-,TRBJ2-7,CSARPLPGTIDYEQYF,TGCAGTGCTAGACCTCTTCCCGGGACGATAGACTACGAGCAGTACTTC
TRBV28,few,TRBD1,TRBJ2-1,CASSTRTGGPVSYNEQFF,TGTGCCAGCAGTACCCGGACAGGGGGCCCTGTCTCCTACAATGAGCAGTTCTTC
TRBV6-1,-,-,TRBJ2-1,CASSKTVYNEQFF,TGTGCCAGCAGTAAGACAGTCTACAATGAGCAGTTCTTC
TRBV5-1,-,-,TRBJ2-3,CASSLKGGGDTQYF,TGCGCCAGCAGCTTGAAGGGGGGTGGGGATACGCAGTATTTT
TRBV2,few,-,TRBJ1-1,CASTVLGPGNTEAFF,TGTGCCAGCACTGTCCTAGGCCCAGGGAACACTGAAGCTTTCTTT
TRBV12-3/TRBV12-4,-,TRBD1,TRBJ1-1,CASSLGGQGLGTEAFF,TGTGCCAGCAGTTTAGGGGGACAGGGACTGGGGACTGAAGCTTTCTTT
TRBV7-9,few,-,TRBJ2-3,CASSEGLRLQTDTQYF,TGTGCCAGCAGCGAAGGTCTCCGCCTTCAAACAGATACGCAGTATTTT
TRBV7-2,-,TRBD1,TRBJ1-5,CASSFKTGNQPQHF,TGTGCCAGCAGCTTTAAGACAGGGAATCAGCCCCAGCATTTT
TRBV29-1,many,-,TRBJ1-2,CSVVWRRGYGYTF,TGCAGCGTTGTCTGGCGTCGAGGGTATGGCTACACCTTC
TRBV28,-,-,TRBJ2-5,CASSSAGRSAQETQYF,TGTGCCAGCAGTTCCGCCGGACGGTCGGCCCAAGAGACCCAGTACTTC
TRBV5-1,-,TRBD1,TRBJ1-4,CASSSTGGALERLFF,TGCGCCAGCAGCTCAACAGGGGGGGCTCTGGAAAGACTGTTTTTT
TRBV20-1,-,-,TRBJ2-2,CSASGTTNTGELFF,TGCAGTGCGTCCGGGACAACGAACACCGGGGAGCTGTTTTTT
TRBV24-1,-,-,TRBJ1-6,CATKGNPPNSPLHF,TGTGCCACCAAGGGCAATCCACCGAATTCACCCCTCCACTTT
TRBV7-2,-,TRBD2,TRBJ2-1,CASSLEGLRYNEQFF,TGTGCCAGCAGCTTAGAGGGACTACGCTACAATGAGCAGTTCTTC
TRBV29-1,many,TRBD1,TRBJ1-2,CSVAGGSSYGYTF,TGCAGCGTTGCAGGGGGAAGTAGCTATGGCTACACCTTC
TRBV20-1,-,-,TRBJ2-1,CSARILTRAYNEQFF,TGCAGTGCTAGAATTCTGACTAGGGCCTACAATGAGCAGTTCTTC
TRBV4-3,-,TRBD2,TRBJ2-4,CASSPTLTSGAKNIQYF,TGCGCCAGCAGCCCTACCCTGACTAGCGGGGCCAAAAACATTCAGTACTTC
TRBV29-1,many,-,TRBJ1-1,CSVVIGGNTEAFF,TGCAGCGTTGTAATTGGGGGTAACACTGAAGCTTTCTTT
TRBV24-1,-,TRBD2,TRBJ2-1,CATSDQLAGGRSSYNEQFF,TGTGCCACCAGTGACCAACTAGCGGGAGGTCGAAGCTCCTACAATGAGCAGTTCTTC
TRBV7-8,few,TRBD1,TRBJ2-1,CASSPDRVGNEQFF,TGTGCCAGCAGCCCTGACAGGGTCGGCAATGAGCAGTTCTTC
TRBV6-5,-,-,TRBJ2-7,CASISVGGVGEQYF,TGTGCCAGCATTTCCGTGGGGGGAGTGGGTGAGCAGTACTTC
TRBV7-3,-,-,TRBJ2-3,CASSPLRVNRVWPDTQYF,TGTGCCAGCAGCCCCCTTCGAGTTAATAGGGTTTGGCCAGATACGCAGTATTTT
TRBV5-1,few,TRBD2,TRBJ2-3,CASSLGGGPSTDTQYF,TGCGCCAGCAGCTTGGGCGGGGGGCCTAGCACAGATACGCAGTATTTT
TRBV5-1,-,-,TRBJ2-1,CASSLGGVGSYNEQFF,TGCGCCAGCAGCTTAGGAGGGGTAGGCTCCTACAATGAGCAGTTCTTC
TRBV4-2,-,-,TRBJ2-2,CASSQVQGGDTGELFF,TGTGCCAGCAGCCAAGTTCAAGGGGGGGACACCGGGGAGCTGTTTTTT
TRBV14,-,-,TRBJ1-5,CASSQVISEHNQAQHF,TGTGCCAGCAGCCAAGTAATATCCGAGCACAATCAGGCCCAGCATTTT
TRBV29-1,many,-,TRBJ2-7,CSVLSWESNEQYF,TGCAGCGTCCTCAGCTGGGAGAGTAACGAGCAGTACTTC
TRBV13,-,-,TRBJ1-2,CASSLARGEDYGYTF,TGTGCCAGCAGCTTAGCAAGGGGGGAGGACTATGGCTACACCTTC